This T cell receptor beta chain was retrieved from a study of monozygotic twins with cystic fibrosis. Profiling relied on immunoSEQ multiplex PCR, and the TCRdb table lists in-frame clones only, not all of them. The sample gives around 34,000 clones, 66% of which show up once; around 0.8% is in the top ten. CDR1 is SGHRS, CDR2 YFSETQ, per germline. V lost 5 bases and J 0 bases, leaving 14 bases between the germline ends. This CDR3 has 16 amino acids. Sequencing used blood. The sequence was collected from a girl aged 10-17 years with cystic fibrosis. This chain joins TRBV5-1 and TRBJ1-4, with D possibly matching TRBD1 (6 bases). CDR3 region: CASSRGGIATNEKLFF. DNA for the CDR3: TGCGCCAGCAGTCGAGGGGGGATCGCAACTAATGAAAAACTGTTTTTT.